This is a list of T cell receptor beta chains from one sample in a study of blood T cells in healthy people across ages. TCRdb reprocessed the 5' RACE reads via MiXCR and lists one record per CDR3 protein. The sample lists about 1.6 million distinct CDR3 sequences; roughly a third were seen once. Sequenced sample: blood. The receptor set was obtained from a woman aged 25 to 39 in good health. CDR3s include the opening cysteine and the closing phenylalanine or tryptophan. The D gene is left open where the match is weak. Some rows have no size entry. The others give once, few or many, or a class for an expanded clone.

D	V	J	size	CDR3	DNA
TRBD2	TRBV27	TRBJ2-7	few	CASSKREGRNEQYF	TGTGCCAGCAGCAAGCGGGAGGGGAGAAACGAGCAGTACTTC
NA	TRBV12-3/TRBV12-4	TRBJ2-1	few	CASSPLRTYNEQFF	TGTGCCAGCAGCCCTCTAAGAACCTACAATGAGCAGTTCTTC
NA	TRBV6-1	TRBJ1-4	NA	CASRLRTVYSTNEKLFF	TGTGCCAGCAGGCTAAGGACAGTCTATTCAACTAATGAAAAACTGTTTTTT
NA	TRBV20-1	TRBJ2-1	many	CSPAVQIYNEQFF	TGCAGTCCCGCGGTTCAGATATACAATGAGCAGTTCTTC
NA	TRBV7-9	TRBJ2-3	NA	CASSLVGETDTQYF	TGTGCCAGCAGCTTAGTTGGGGAGACAGATACGCAGTATTTT
TRBD2	TRBV10-3	TRBJ2-7	NA	CAISEPGTSGLSEQYF	TGTGCCATCAGTGAGCCCGGGACTAGCGGTCTGAGCGAGCAGTACTTC
TRBD1	TRBV9	TRBJ1-2	NA	CASSARTGWYGYTF	TGTGCCAGCAGCGCCCGGACAGGGTGGTATGGCTACACCTTC
NA	TRBV11-3	TRBJ2-7	NA	CASSLRGTDYEQYF	TGTGCCAGCAGCTTACGAGGGACGGACTACGAGCAGTACTTC
TRBD1	TRBV18	TRBJ2-3	NA	CASSPPQQGGYDTQYF	TGTGCCAGCTCACCACCACAACAGGGGGGTTATGATACGCAGTATTTT
TRBD1	TRBV6-6	TRBJ1-6	few	CASLGGLYSPLHF	TGTGCCAGCCTAGGGGGCTTATATTCACCCCTCCACTTT
NA	TRBV27	TRBJ1-5	once	CASSSTGFQPQHF	TGTGCCAGCAGTTCCACAGGGTTTCAGCCCCAGCATTTT
TRBD1	TRBV7-9	TRBJ2-1	few	CASRPGQGSYNEQFF	TGTGCCAGCAGACCGGGACAGGGTTCCTACAATGAGCAGTTCTTC